One TCR beta chain is described in this entry. The antigen this receptor binds is unknown. The junction and the germline gene differ at one end; a read error may be behind it. The TCR beta CDR3 regions were amplified from RNA transcripts. The first round of RT-PCR for the TCR CDR3 was performed with the HTBI primer set and the Qiagen OneStep RT-PCR kit. Libraries were constructed in a second round of multiplex PCR, after which size selection and purification were carried out. Sequencing of the libraries was done on an Illumina HiSeq2000 using paired-end 100 bp reads. The study's processing was this. Raw data were processed with SOAPnuke, discarding reads with adapters, uncalled bases, mean Phred below 15, or no exact constant-primer or identifier match. COPE v1.2.5 was used to merge high-quality paired reads, and clonotypes were defined as unique nucleotide sequences. MiTCR v1.1 was used to align the clonotypes against IMGT TRBV, TRBD and TRBJ reference segments. Only V-J combinations with frequency above 0.0001, covering 99% to 99.2% of repertoires, were analysed. A TCS score was defined as the ratio of F50 (clonal expansion) to E x V (chaos), with BLOSUM62-based TCRdist applied between CDR3 peptides within each V-J. Welch's t-statistics and random forest reduced 514 V-J features to around 14, which were used in a naive Bayes classifier (R e1071). The Morisita-Horn index was used to measure how similar the thyroid and blood repertoires were. TCRdb applied fastp at Q25 and MiXCR to the public reads, then kept only in-frame beta chains. Each entry is one CDR3 protein sequence, shown with its most common DNA and genes. TCRdb's processing, not the authors' own work, is the source of the V and J calls. This sample comprises 500,000 to 600,000 distinct CDR3 sequences, around 46% of them detected only once. Together, the top ten hold about 20% of the sample.

The data were obtained in a study of T cells in Graves' hyperthyroidism and ophthalmopathy (dated by TCRdb to the late 2010s). In the study overall: TCR V-J signatures able to tell the groups apart were searched for in a discovery cohort of approximately 95 patients, of whom roughly 42 had Graves' ophthalmopathy and around 57 had stable Graves' hyperthyroidism. The study also compared thyroid tissue and blood T-cell repertoires from more than 5 Graves' hyperthyroidism patients. The roughly 90 discovery patients were divided at random into training and test sets in a 7:3 ratio. TCR Vbeta CDR3 sequencing of 130 to 150 peripheral blood samples (approximately 44 ophthalmopathy, around 80 hyperthyroidism and roughly 17 progressor patients) is reported in the paper. Once sampling was done, hyperthyroidism patients were given methimazole at a starting dose of 30 mg daily, whereas ophthalmopathy patients were given high-dose intravenous methylprednisolone. An independent validation cohort of about 19 hyperthyroidism patients and roughly 16 patients who later progressed to ophthalmopathy tested prospective prediction of ophthalmopathy.

The CDR3 spans 13 residues, from the cysteine through the phenylalanine. Only the CDR3 DNA stays, 39 bases, in frame from base 1. The germline V gene specifies SGHAT as CDR1 and FQNNGV as CDR2. Study-wide findings and limitations: A model built on a 13 V-J signature distinguished ophthalmopathy from stable hyperthyroidism, reaching over 85% sensitivity and about 81% specificity in cross-validation and 80%/75% in testing. Sample size was not statistically predetermined, and investigators were not blinded to group allocation. Most expanded thyroid clonotypes (frequency above 0.001) were also detected in blood, a finding suggesting that blood repertoires may reflect thyroid immune responses. During validation, the model predicted progression to ophthalmopathy a median of approximately 6.5 months ahead of onset, with 60% to 71% sensitivity and 72.22% specificity.

The study excluded patients with uncontrolled infections, other autoimmune diseases, pregnancy or lactation. Clinical symptoms, serum thyroxine and TRAb, thyroid ultrasound, and orbital computed tomography formed the basis for the diagnoses. Total RNA was extracted with Trizol reagent, and quality was checked on an Agilent 2100 Bioanalyzer. This TCR was recovered from an adult woman with Graves' disease, either hyperthyroidism or ophthalmopathy (not recorded which). The chain is made from TRBV11-2 and TRBJ2-3; 6 matching bases give a weak D call of TRBD1. Material for sequencing was peripheral blood or thyroid tissue (not recorded which). The CDR3 amino acid sequence is: CASSQVKGHHECF. The nucleotides are TGTGCCAGCAGCCAAGTGAAGGGACACCATGAGTGTTTT.